The clone carrying this T cell receptor (beta chain) was picked up many times. The antigen is unknown. Time point: newly diagnosed GD, antithyroid drugs for less than 3 months. Scientists built the TCR library using RNA that was extracted from PBMCs. Arm-PCR of CDR3 regions and iRepertoire HTBI primers were the basis on which TCR beta libraries were built. One entry per CDR3 protein, called by TCRdb with MiXCR from the multiplex PCR reads. The data contain about 540,000 distinct CDR3 sequences, roughly 13% of them seen just once; the ten biggest clones take up roughly 10%. This entry comes from a study of regulatory T cells in long-lasting Graves disease. General study points: Not thyroid tissue but only peripheral blood was studied.

Germline values: CDR1 MNHEY, CDR2 SMNVEV (reference sequence). V lost 10 bases and J lost 9; bases outside the gene matches: 8. The CDR3 is 13 amino acids. The same sample was also studied in work on T cells in Graves' hyperthyroidism and ophthalmopathy.

Sequencing was performed on peripheral blood mononuclear cells (PBMCs), taken at new diagnosis, from a patient treated with antithyroid drugs. The clonotype comes from a man between 25 and 39 years old with Graves disease. The V and J genes are TRBV27 and TRBJ2-7, with 14 bases aligning to TRBD2. In nucleotides, the CDR3 is TGTGCCACACGGACTAGCGGGAGGCGCGGGCAGTACTTC. It yields the protein CATRTSGRRGQYF.